This record looks at one T cell receptor (beta chain) sequence and its context. These data belong to a study of cytomegalovirus exposure and HLA in healthy donors. This CDR3 comprises 14 residues. V was pared by 9 bases and J by 1 base, with 16 bases between. Per the germline V gene, CDR1 is MDHEN and CDR2 is SYDVKM. The PCR made use of 60 Vbeta and 13 Jbeta primers. The repertoire was sequenced with immunoSEQ multiplex PCR; TCRdb's copy has only in-frame clones and lacks some. The sample lists about 190,000 clones, 79% occurring once. This TCR was sampled from a woman aged 18-30 years in good health and CMV-seronegative. Sequenced input: PBMCs. This chain uses TRBV28 with TRBJ2-7, with D possibly TRBD2 on 5 matching bases. DNA of the CDR3: TGTGCCAGTATTACTGGGAGCAAGTCCTACGAGCAGTACTTC. It is translated as CASITGSKSYEQYF.